This is a list of T cell receptor beta chains from one sample in a study of blood T cell repertoires in COVID-19. The table came from immunoSEQ multiplex PCR; TCRdb's copy has only in-frame clones and leaves some out. Of 70,000 to 85,000 clones listed, about 83% were seen once; the top ten hold 35% to 40%. Sequencing input: peripheral blood. These receptors were obtained from a man aged 80 or over with active or convalescent COVID-19. Each CDR3 is given with its conserved first and last residue. Each record gives: V gene, D gene, CDR3 length, clone size, J gene, CDR3 protein, CDR3 DNA. A D gene is named only where the DNA matches it firmly. Expanded clones get a size class; other rows say once, few or many, or leave the size out.

TRBV5-6	NA	15	NA	TRBJ1-4	CASSLGRGSNEKLFF	TGTGCCAGCAGCTTGGGAAGGGGATCTAATGAAAAACTGTTTTTT
TRBV14	NA	13	NA	TRBJ1-2	CASSQGQSGGYTF	TGTGCCAGCAGCCAAGGACAGTCGGGCGGCTACACCTTC
TRBV5-1	NA	14	NA	TRBJ2-5	CASSLVVDSQTQYF	TGCGCCAGCAGCTTGGTAGTCGACTCGCAGACCCAGTACTTC
TRBV11-3	TRBD1	12	few	TRBJ1-1	CASSQDRIWAFF	TGTGCCAGCAGCCAGGACAGGATCTGGGCTTTCTTT
TRBV7-2	NA	16	NA	TRBJ1-5	CASSLRGREGSQPQHF	TGTGCCAGCAGCTTAAGGGGACGGGAGGGAAGCCAGCCCCAGCATTTT
TRBV6-5	NA	13	NA	TRBJ2-3	CASLTGVADTQYF	TGTGCCAGTCTGACAGGTGTCGCAGATACGCAGTATTTT
TRBV15	TRBD1	16	NA	TRBJ1-4	CATSRTGPRANEKLFF	TGTGCCACCAGTAGGACAGGGCCTAGAGCTAATGAAAAACTGTTTTTT
TRBV6-2/TRBV6-3	TRBD2	18	once	TRBJ2-2	CASSYALSGFANTGELFF	TGTGCCAGCAGTTACGCCCTTAGCGGGTTCGCGAACACCGGGGAGCTGTTTTTT
TRBV11-2	NA	14	few	TRBJ1-2	CASSLVAGETGYTF	TGTGCCAGCAGCTTAGTTGCCGGGGAGACGGGCTACACCTTC
TRBV7-3	TRBD1	15	NA	TRBJ2-2	CASSRTGPNTGELFF	TGTGCCAGCAGCAGGACAGGGCCGAACACCGGGGAGCTGTTTTTT